The entry below describes one TCR beta chain. The data originate from a study of tumor-infiltrating lymphocytes in oesophageal squamous cell carcinoma. MiXCR was run by TCRdb on the PCR reads, yielding one entry per CDR3 protein. The data contain 15,000 or so distinct CDR3 sequences, roughly 60% of them singletons. The sequenced sample consisted of esophageal tumor tissue. The sequence was obtained from a female donor with esophageal squamous cell carcinoma.

The chain's CDR3 is CASSMEGNQPQHF. The CDR3 DNA is TGTGCCAGCAGCATGGAGGGCAATCAGCCCCAGCATTTT. The chain employs TRBV6-6 and TRBJ1-5; no firm D call. The CDR3 totals 13 residues. Germline CDR1 MNHNY, CDR2 SVGAGI (reference sequence). V was pared by 6 bases and J by 2 bases, with 8 bases between.